This T cell receptor (beta chain) was identified during a study of blood T cell repertoires in COVID-19 (dated by TCRdb to the early 2020s). Looking at the study overall: The collaborator samples originated in the United States, Italy and Spain and spanned the acute and convalescent phases of COVID-19. The repertoires were released in a freely available public database intended as a resource for research on the immune response to SARS-CoV-2. Where available, HLA class I and class II types were obtained from metadata supplied by the sample provider rather than from assay-based typing. Sample metadata almost always included a de-identified subject ID, COVID-19 status, age in years and sex. Subjects who had been exposed to COVID-19, were actively infected with it, or had recovered from it provided the deeply sampled blood TCRbeta repertoires that made up the dataset. The prospective study material was composed of cDNA or gDNA derived from T cells, B-cell-depleted T cells, or PBMCs. The samples were drawn from two sources: the first 160 participants of the ongoing ImmuneRACE study, and 1,200 or so subjects contributed by 6 global collaborators. Broader findings and caveats from the paper: The amount of clinical and demographic metadata varied by source and participant and was provided uncurated.

The germline V gene yields SGHNT for CDR1 and YENEEA for CDR2. Including cysteine and phenylalanine, the CDR3 has 16 amino acids. This entry keeps only the CDR3 DNA: 48 bases, framed from base 1. Deletion took 4 bases off V and 0 bases off J, with a span of 12 bases between the germline ends. This clone has a handful of counts. It lacks a known antigen. No base qualities exist here, and no much larger clone lies one base off it. At one collaborating source in Seattle, patients were enrolled during active infection and were followed longitudinally through the course of disease. Whole blood was collected in K2EDTA tubes by collaborating institutions according to the institutions' own protocols. Collaborator samples were shipped for TCRbeta analysis as frozen whole blood, isolated PBMCs, or DNA extracted from either sample type. TCRbeta CDR3 regions were amplified from genomic DNA using the immunoSEQ Assay, a bias-controlled multiplex PCR. In the original analysis: Within the assay, amplification of reference gene primers was used to estimate how many nucleated cells each sample contained. To quantify the absolute abundance of each unique TCRbeta CDR3 rearrangement, sequence reads were collapsed and filtered. Productive Simpson clonality was computed per sample as the square root of Simpson's diversity index over productive rearrangements. TCRdb provides this immuneACCESS table in a form limited to in-frame rearrangements. Some clones are lacking; in checked studies, under half of them reflect an unresolved V gene, and why the rest are absent is not known. For V, J and clone size, that table is used; D and trimming come from the DNA. This sample is represented by 150,000 to 200,000 clones; less than 90% of them were singletons. 9.5% to 12% of the sample is in the top ten clones.

The source is a woman in her fifties or sixties with COVID-19, enrolled during active disease. The sequenced sample was peripheral blood. Here the chain combines TRBV11-3 and TRBJ1-4; the D segment could be TRBD1, given 6 matching bases. The CDR3 is CASSYRRGATNEKLFF. The nucleotide sequence reads as follows: TGTGCCAGCAGCTATCGCAGGGGCGCAACTAATGAAAAACTGTTTTTT.